This TCR beta chain was sequenced during a study of beta chain features in type 1 diabetes. Overall study context: There was similarity between patients and healthy donors in age, gender and cell yields. Study-level points and caveats: The study found moderately but significantly shorter TCRB CDR3s in all four CD4+ subsets of Type 1 diabetes patients. Although PCR might favor shorter templates, it would do so equally in patients and controls.

Trimming left V 5 bases short and J 2 bases short, with 12 bases between. The germline V gene has CDR1 SGHRS and CDR2 YFSETQ. The CDR3 is 14 amino acids. This clone was seen a few times. The antigen is unknown. Sequenced material consisted of expressed TCRB transcripts (all of the isolated RNA was reverse transcribed). Regulatory, naive and central memory T cell samples averaged around 3.6 million reads. Profiling relied on immunoSEQ multiplex PCR, and the TCRdb table lists in-frame clones only, not all of them. The data contain hundreds of thousands of clones, around an eighth of them singletons. Sequenced: naive CD4+ T cells from blood. The origin of this receptor is a man between 18 and 35 years old with type 1 diabetes. This rearrangement joins TRBV5-1 to TRBJ2-3; D is unclear. The CDR3 DNA sequence: TGCGCCAGCAGGTTCGTCAGCTCCACAGATACGCAGTATTTT. Translation: CASRFVSSTDTQYF.